This T cell receptor beta chain is from a study of cytomegalovirus exposure and HLA in healthy donors. This clone was seen more than once but under ten times. It was healthy bone marrow donors who served as donors. CDR1 is MDHEN, CDR2 SYDVKM, per germline. Between the trimmed V and J ends, which lost 3 bases and 8 bases, there was a span of 19 bases. The CDR3 is made up of 15 amino acids. Researchers ran the PCR with 60 Vbeta and 13 Jbeta primers. Assay: immunoSEQ multiplex PCR; the TCRdb copy retains only in-frame clones and omits some. The table lists approximately 190,000 clones, 87% of them singletons, with 1.3% in the top ten.

The clonotype was recovered from a man under 40 in good health and CMV-seronegative. Sequencing was performed on PBMCs. This rearrangement joins TRBV28 to TRBJ1-2, with a tentative D call TRBD1 (5 bases). As DNA, the CDR3 is TGTGCCAGCAGTTTCCCACAGGAGTTGGTCCAGGGCTACACCTTC. It is translated as CASSFPQELVQGYTF.